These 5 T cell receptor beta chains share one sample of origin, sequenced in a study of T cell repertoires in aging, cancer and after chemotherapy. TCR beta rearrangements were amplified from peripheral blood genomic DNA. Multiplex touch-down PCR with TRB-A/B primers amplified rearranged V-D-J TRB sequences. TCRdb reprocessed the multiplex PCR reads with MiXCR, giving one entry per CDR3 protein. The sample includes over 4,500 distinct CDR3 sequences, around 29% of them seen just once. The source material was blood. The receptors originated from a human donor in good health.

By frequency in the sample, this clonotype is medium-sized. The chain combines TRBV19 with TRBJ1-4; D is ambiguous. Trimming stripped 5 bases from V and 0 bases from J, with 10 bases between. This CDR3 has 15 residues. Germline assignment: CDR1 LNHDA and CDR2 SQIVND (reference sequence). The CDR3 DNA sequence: TGTGCCAGTAGTCTTCGTCCTGCAACTAATGAAAAACTGTTTTTT. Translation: CASSLRPATNEKLFF.

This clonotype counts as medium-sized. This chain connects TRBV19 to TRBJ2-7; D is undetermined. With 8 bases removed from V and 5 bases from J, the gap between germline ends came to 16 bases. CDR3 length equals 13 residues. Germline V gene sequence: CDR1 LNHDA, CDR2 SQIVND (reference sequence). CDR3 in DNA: TGTGCCAGTGGCCCCTTGTATGGCCACGAGCAGTACTTC. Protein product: CASGPLYGHEQYF.

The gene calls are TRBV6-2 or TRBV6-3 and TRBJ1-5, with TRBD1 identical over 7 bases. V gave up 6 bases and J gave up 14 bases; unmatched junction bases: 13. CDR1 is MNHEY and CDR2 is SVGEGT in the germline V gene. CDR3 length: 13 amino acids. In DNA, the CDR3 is TGTGCCAGCAGAGGCGCAGGGGGTTGGTCGGAGCATTTT. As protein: CASRGAGGWSEHF.

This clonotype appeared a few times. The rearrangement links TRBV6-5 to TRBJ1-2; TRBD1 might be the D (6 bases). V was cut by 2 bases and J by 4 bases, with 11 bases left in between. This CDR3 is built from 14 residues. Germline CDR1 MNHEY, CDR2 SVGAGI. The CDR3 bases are TGTGCCAGCAGTTACGGGGGGGCCGGCTATGGCTACACCTTC. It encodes CASSYGGAGYGYTF.

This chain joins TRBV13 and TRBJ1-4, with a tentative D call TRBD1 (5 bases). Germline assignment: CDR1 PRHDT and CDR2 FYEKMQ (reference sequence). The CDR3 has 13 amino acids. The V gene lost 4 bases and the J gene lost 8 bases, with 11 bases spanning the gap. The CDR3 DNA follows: TGTGCCAGCAGCTCTCGGGGGTCGGAAAAACTGTTTTTT. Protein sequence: CASSSRGSEKLFF.